Described below is a single T cell receptor beta chain sequence and its context. The record originates from a study of T cell changes during pregnancy in multiple sclerosis. V lost 4 bases and J lost 0, with 10 bases in between. Germline CDR1 reads MNHEY; CDR2 reads SVGAGI. The CDR3 extends over 15 amino acids. The table came from immunoSEQ multiplex PCR; TCRdb's copy has only in-frame clones and leaves some out. Among about 40,000 clones listed, 94% were seen once. The specimen was peripheral blood, collected in the third trimester of pregnancy. The V and J genes are TRBV6-5 and TRBJ1-5; D possibly corresponds to TRBD1 (6 bases). The sequence derives from a female donor with multiple sclerosis, enrolled in a pregnancy study. CDR3 loop: CASSSDSYSNQPQHF. CDR3 nucleotides: TGTGCCAGCAGTTCGGACAGTTATAGCAATCAGCCCCAGCATTTT.